This entry describes one T cell receptor (beta chain). TCRdb's copy holds only in-frame clones and misses some; the assay was immunoSEQ multiplex PCR. Found here are some 180,000 clones, about 92% of them singletons; the top ten hold 8% to 13%. These data belong to a study of T cell responses to AZD1222 COVID-19 vaccine. There are 16 residues in the CDR3. Losses at the gene ends were 5 bases for V and 2 bases for J; bases not matched to a gene: 12. Germline V gene lookup returns CDR1 KGHSH and CDR2 LQKENI. V is TRBV18 and J is TRBJ2-7, with 7 nucleotides matching TRBD1. Material: peripheral blood, obtained on day 0 of AZD1222 vaccination. This TCR was sampled from an adult in good health. The CDR3 reads CASSSPGTATAYEQYF. CDR3 sequence (DNA): TGTGCCAGCTCATCTCCCGGGACAGCGACCGCCTACGAGCAGTACTTC.